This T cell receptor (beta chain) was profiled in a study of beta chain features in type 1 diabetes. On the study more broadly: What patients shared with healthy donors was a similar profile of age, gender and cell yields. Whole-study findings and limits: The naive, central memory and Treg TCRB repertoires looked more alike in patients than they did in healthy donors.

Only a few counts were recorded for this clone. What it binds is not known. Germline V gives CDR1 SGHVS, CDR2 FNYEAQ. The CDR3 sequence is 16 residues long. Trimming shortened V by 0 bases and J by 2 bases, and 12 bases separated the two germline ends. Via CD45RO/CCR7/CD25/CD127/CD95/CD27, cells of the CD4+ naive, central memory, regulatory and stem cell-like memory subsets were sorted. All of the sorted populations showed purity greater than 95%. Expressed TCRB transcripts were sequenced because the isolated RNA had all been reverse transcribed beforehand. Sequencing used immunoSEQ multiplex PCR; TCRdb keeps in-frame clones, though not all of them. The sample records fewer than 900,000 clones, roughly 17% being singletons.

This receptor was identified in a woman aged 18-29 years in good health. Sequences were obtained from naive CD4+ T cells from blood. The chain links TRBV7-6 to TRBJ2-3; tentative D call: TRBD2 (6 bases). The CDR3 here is CASSLALGGYTDTQYF. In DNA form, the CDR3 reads TGTGCCAGCAGCTTAGCTTTGGGGGGATACACAGATACGCAGTATTTT.